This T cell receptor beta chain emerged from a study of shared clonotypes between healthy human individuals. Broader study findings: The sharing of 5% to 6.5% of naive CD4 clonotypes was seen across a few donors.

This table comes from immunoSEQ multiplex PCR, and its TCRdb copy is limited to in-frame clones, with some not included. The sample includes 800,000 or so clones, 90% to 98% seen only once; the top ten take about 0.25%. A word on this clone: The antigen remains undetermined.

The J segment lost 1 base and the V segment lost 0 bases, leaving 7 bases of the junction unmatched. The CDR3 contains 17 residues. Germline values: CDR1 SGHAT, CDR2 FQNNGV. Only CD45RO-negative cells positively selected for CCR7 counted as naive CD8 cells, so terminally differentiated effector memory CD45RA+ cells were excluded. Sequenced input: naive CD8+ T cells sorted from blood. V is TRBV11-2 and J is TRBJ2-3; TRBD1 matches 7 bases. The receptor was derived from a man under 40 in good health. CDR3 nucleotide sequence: TGTGCCAGCAGCTTAGATCCTCCAGGGGGTGGCACAGATACGCAGTATTTT. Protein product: CASSLDPPGGGTDTQYF.